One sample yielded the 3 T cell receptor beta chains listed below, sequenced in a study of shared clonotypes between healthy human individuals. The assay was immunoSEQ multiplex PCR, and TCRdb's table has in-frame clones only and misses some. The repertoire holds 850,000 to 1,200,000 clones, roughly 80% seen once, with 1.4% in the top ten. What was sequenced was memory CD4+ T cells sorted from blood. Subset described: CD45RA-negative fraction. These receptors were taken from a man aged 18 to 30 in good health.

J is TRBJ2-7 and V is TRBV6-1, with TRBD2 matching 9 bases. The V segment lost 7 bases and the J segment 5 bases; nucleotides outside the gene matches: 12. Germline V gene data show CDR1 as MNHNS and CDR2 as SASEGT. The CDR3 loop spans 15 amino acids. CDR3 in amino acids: CASTPGRAGGDEQYF. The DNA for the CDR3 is TGTGCCAGCACCCCCGGGCGAGCGGGAGGTGACGAGCAGTACTTC.

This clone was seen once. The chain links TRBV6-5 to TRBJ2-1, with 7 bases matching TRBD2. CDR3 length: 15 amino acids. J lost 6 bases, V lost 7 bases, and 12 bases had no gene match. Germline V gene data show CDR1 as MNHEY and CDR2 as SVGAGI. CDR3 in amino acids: CASISGPAGINEQFF. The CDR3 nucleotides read TGTGCCAGCATCTCGGGGCCAGCGGGGATCAATGAGCAGTTCTTC.

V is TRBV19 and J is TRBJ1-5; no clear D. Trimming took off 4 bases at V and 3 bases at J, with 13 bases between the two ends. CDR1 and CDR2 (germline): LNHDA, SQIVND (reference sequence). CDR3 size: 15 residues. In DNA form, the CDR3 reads TGTGCCAGTAGTAATGGGCAGTATTACAATCAGCCCCAGCATTTT. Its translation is CASSNGQYYNQPQHF. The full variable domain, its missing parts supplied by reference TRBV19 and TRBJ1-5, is DGGITQSPKYLFRKEGQNVTLSCEQNLNHDAMYWYRQDPGQGLRLIYYSQIVNDFQKGDIAEGYSVSREKKESFPLTVTSAQKNPTAFYLCASSNGQYYNQPQHFGDGTRLSIL.